The sequence of this T cell receptor beta chain was determined in a study of response to subunit inactivated influenza vaccine. This clonotype was detected once. Its specificity is not known. TCRdb itself ran the RT-PCR reads through MiXCR, one entry per CDR3 protein. The sample gives approximately 530,000 distinct CDR3 sequences, under 15% of which show up once; roughly 13% is in the top ten. Overall study results and limits: Authors suggested that a seasonal influenza vaccination recruits few new T cells each time.

Germline CDR1 reads PRHDT; CDR2 reads FYEKMQ (reference sequence). V shed 5 bases and J 3 bases; nucleotides not matched to a gene: 2. The CDR3 consists of 13 residues. The sequenced sample was PBMCs from blood, obtained around seven weeks after vaccination. This chain joins TRBV13 and TRBJ1-1; 8 nucleotides align to TRBD1. The sequence came from a man aged 45-60 years who received an inactivated influenza vaccine. The CDR3 DNA reads TGTGCCAGCAGCCGGGACAGGCACACTGAAGCTTTCTTT. This encodes CASSRDRHTEAFF.